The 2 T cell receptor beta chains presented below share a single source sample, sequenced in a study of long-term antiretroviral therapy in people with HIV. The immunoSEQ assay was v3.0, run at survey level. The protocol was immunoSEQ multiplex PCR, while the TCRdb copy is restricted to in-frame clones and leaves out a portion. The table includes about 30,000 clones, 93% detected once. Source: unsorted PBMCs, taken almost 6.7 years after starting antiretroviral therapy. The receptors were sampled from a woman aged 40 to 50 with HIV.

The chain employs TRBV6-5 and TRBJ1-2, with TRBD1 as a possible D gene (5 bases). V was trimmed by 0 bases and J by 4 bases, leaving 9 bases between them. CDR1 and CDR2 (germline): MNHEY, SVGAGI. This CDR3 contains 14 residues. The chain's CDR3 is CASSYSGVAYGYTF. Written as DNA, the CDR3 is TGTGCCAGCAGTTACTCGGGGGTTGCCTATGGCTACACCTTC.

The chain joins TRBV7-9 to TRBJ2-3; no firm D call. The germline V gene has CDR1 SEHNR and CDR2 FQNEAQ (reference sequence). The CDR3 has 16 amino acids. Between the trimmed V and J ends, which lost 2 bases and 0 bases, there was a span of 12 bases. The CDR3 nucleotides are TGTGCCAGCAGCTTAAGTGGGGTTTCTAGCACAGATACGCAGTATTTT. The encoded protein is CASSLSGVSSTDTQYF.